This T cell receptor (beta chain) was recorded in a study of follicular helper T cells after annual influenza vaccination. Study conclusions and caveats: Each annual vaccination recalled recurring oligoclonal ICOS+CD38+ cTfh clonotypes.

Survey level resolution was used for TCRB sequencing. Some clones are missing from TCRdb's copy, which holds only in-frame ones; the method was immunoSEQ multiplex PCR. This sample has 6,000 to 7,000 clones, with roughly 90% found just once. As to time point: 2015-2016 season, 7 days after influenza vaccination. The V end lost 1 base, the J end lost 2 bases, and 5 bases lay between the germline ends. CDR3 length equals 13 residues. Germline V gene sequence: CDR1 SGHDN, CDR2 FVKESK. Turning to this clone: The antigen remains undetermined.

The chain couples TRBV14 to TRBJ1-1; D uncertain. The sequenced sample was CXCR5+ CD38- circulating T follicular helper cells from blood, obtained 7 days after influenza vaccination. Subset reported: circulating Tfh, non-naive CD4+CXCR5+PD-1+ (ICOS+CD38+ or ICOS-CD38-). The sequence was collected from an adult who received the influenza vaccine. The CDR3 DNA is TGTGCCAGCAGCCAAGGGAAAAACACTGAAGCTTTCTTT. As protein: CASSQGKNTEAFF.